A selection of T cell receptor beta chains follows, all from one sample in a study of blood T cell repertoires in COVID-19. TCRdb's copy holds only in-frame clones and misses some; the assay was immunoSEQ multiplex PCR. The data hold about 150,000 clones, with more than 80% observed a single time. The specimen sequenced was peripheral blood. The receptors stem from a human donor in a cohort sampled during active COVID-19. Both conserved end residues are part of each CDR3. Fields, in order: CDR3 length, clone size, D gene, J gene, V gene, CDR3 DNA, CDR3 protein. D genes are given only for firm matches. Some rows mark clone size as missing; the rest say once, few, many or name a class of expanded clone.

18 - TRBD1 TRBJ2-7 TRBV6-9 TGTGCCAGCAGTTCAGGACAGGGGCCCCCTTTTAGCTCCTACGAGCAGTACTTC CASSSGQGPPFSSYEQYF
18 - TRBD2 TRBJ2-3 TRBV9 TGTGCCAGCAGTATGAGGCTAGCGGGGGGCGGGGATCCAGATACGCAGTATTTT CASSMRLAGGGDPDTQYF
14 - - TRBJ1-2 TRBV5-1 TGCGCCAGCAGCTTGGAAGGGGGTGGCTATGACTACACCTTC CASSLEGGGYDYTF
16 - - TRBJ2-3 TRBV15 TGTGCCACCAGCAGAGATCTCCGCGCCTCCGCAGATACGCAGTATTTT CATSRDLRASADTQYF
13 once TRBD1 TRBJ2-7 TRBV3-1/TRBV3-2 TGTGCCAGCAGCGATACAGGGGTACGCGAGCAGTACTTC CASSDTGVREQYF
14 - - TRBJ1-4 TRBV6-6 TGTGCCAGCAGTCCCCGTGGGACAAGTGAAAAACTGTTTTTT CASSPRGTSEKLFF
14 few TRBD2 TRBJ2-1 TRBV2 TGTGCCAGCAGTGAACTAGCGGAATACAATGAGCAGTTCTTC CASSELAEYNEQFF
13 - TRBD1 TRBJ1-5 TRBV7-3 TGTGCCAGCAGCATACAGGGGGGTCAGCCCCAGCATTTT CASSIQGGQPQHF
17 once - TRBJ2-5 TRBV12-5 TGTGCTAGTGGTTTGGTATCTGGAGTTGTGGCTGAAGAGACCCAGTACTTC CASGLVSGVVAEETQYF
14 - TRBD1 TRBJ1-3 TRBV5-6 TGTGCCAGCAGGCCGACAGGGGGAGGAAACACCATATATTTT CASRPTGGGNTIYF
14 - - TRBJ1-4 TRBV18 TGTGCCAGCTCACCAGCCCAGGGAAATGAAAAACTGTTTTTT CASSPAQGNEKLFF
17 - TRBD2 TRBJ2-5 TRBV7-3 TGTGCCAGCAGCCCCCGGCTCAGGACTAGTTTGCAAGAGACCCAGTACTTC CASSPRLRTSLQETQYF
13 - - TRBJ1-1 TRBV29-1 TGCAGCGTTTGGGTACGGGGGAACACTGAAGCTTTCTTT CSVWVRGNTEAFF
14 - - TRBJ1-1 TRBV5-6 TGTGCCAGCAGCTTGTTTCGGAGAAACACTGAAGCTTTCTTT CASSLFRRNTEAFF
17 - - TRBJ1-2 TRBV29-1 TGCAGCGTTGAAGCCATGGTAATGGGCCCAGCTAACTATGGCTACACCTTC CSVEAMVMGPANYGYTF
13 - TRBD1 TRBJ2-5 TRBV4-2 TGTGCCAGCAGCCAGGACAGGGAAGAGACCCAGTACTTC CASSQDREETQYF
15 - - TRBJ1-6 TRBV15 TGTGCCACCAGCAGAGAAGGACAGTATAATTCACCCCTCCACTTT CATSREGQYNSPLHF
16 - - TRBJ1-3 TRBV28 TGTGCCAGCAGGCCAGGGGCACAAAGCTCTGGAAACACCATATATTTT CASRPGAQSSGNTIYF
15 - - TRBJ1-4 TRBV4-1 TGCGCCAGCAGCCAAGATGGGGCAGGGGATGAAAAACTGTTTTTT CASSQDGAGDEKLFF
16 - - TRBJ1-5 TRBV19 TGTGCCAGTAGTATTACGGAGGGTAGCCCAAATCAGGCCCAGCATTTT CASSITEGSPNQAQHF
15 - - TRBJ2-5 TRBV11-2 TGTGCCAGCAGCTTACAGGCGGGGATCCAAGAGACCCAGTACTTC CASSLQAGIQETQYF
12 - TRBD2 TRBJ2-1 TRBV30 TGTGCCTTCGGGGCCCCTAGCGGGGGGCAGTTCTTC CAFGAPSGGQFF
12 - - TRBJ1-1 TRBV6-5 TGTGCCAGCATGTGGCAGGTCCGTGAAGCTTTCTTT CASMWQVREAFF
13 - TRBD2 TRBJ2-1 TRBV27 TGTGCCAGCAGTTCCGGACTAGCCAATGAGCAGTTCTTC CASSSGLANEQFF
13 - - TRBJ2-5 TRBV10-3 TGTGCCATCAGTGACCGGGGAGAAGAGCCCCAGTACTTC CAISDRGEEPQYF
12 - - TRBJ2-3 TRBV30 TGTGCCTGGAGTCCCCGGGGAGATACGCAGTATTTT CAWSPRGDTQYF
15 - - TRBJ1-3 TRBV30 TGTGCCTGGGGAGTCGGTTACAGGGATGGAAACACCATATATTTT CAWGVGYRDGNTIYF
16 - TRBD2 TRBJ2-1 TRBV5-1 TGCGCCAGCAGCCCACCGGGACTAGGCTCCTACAATGAGCAGTTCTTC CASSPPGLGSYNEQFF
12 - - TRBJ1-2 TRBV3-1/TRBV3-2 TGTGCCAGCAGCGCCCCCTCGGGTGGCTACACCTTC CASSAPSGGYTF
15 - - TRBJ2-3 TRBV7-2 TGTGCCAGCAGCTTTTCTGGGAGTTGGACAGATACGCAGTATTTT CASSFSGSWTDTQYF
19 - TRBD2 TRBJ2-1 TRBV5-4 TGTGCCAGCACCCCGGGACTAGCGGGGGCCCGCCCGAAATACAATGAGCAGTTCTTC CASTPGLAGARPKYNEQFF
15 - TRBD2 TRBJ2-3 TRBV4-1 TGCGCCAGCAGCCAAGATCTTACTAGCGGGAGGGCGCAGTATTTT CASSQDLTSGRAQYF
14 - - TRBJ1-5 TRBV19 TGTGCCAGTTCACAGGCGATCCTAAATCAGCCCCAGCATTTT CASSQAILNQPQHF
12 once - TRBJ2-4 TRBV6-5 TGTGCCATCGGTTTTGCCAAAAACATTCAGTACTTC CAIGFAKNIQYF
13 few TRBD1 TRBJ1-1 TRBV12-3/TRBV12-4 TGTGCCAGCGGAGCAGCAGGGGGCACTGAAGCTTTCTTT CASGAAGGTEAFF
13 - - TRBJ1-1 TRBV5-1 TGCGCCAGCAGCTGGGGGCAGAACACTGAAGCTTTCTTT CASSWGQNTEAFF
13 - TRBD1 TRBJ1-6 TRBV6-5 TGTGCCAGCTGGCAGGGGGCTGGTTCACCCCCCCACTTT CASWQGAGSPPHF
16 - TRBD1 TRBJ1-2 TRBV11-2 TGTGCCAGCAGCTCCAACCAACAGGGGTTCAGCTATGGCTACACCTTC CASSSNQQGFSYGYTF
17 - TRBD2 TRBJ2-3 TRBV5-6 TGTGCCAGCAGCTTGGGCGGGACTAGCGGGGGAGTAGATACGCAGTATTTT CASSLGGTSGGVDTQYF
16 - TRBD2 TRBJ2-3 TRBV7-3 TGTGCCAGCAGCTTGTCCGCGCTAGCGGGTGGCGATACGCAGTATTTT CASSLSALAGGDTQYF
12 once - TRBJ1-4 TRBV27 TGTGCCAGCAGTTTAACGGGGGAAAAACTGTTTTTT CASSLTGEKLFF
15 few TRBD1 TRBJ2-5 TRBV10-1 TGCGCCAGCAGTGAGGGGACAGGGGAGGTGGAGACCCAGTACTTC CASSEGTGEVETQYF
15 - - TRBJ2-5 TRBV3-1/TRBV3-2 TGTGCCAGCAGCCAAGTTCTAAGCGGCCGCGAGACCCAGTACTTC CASSQVLSGRETQYF
20 - TRBD2 TRBJ2-3 TRBV27 TGTGCCAGCAGTTTAACCCCACCCGAACAACTAGCGGGAGTTTTAGTTACGCAGTATTTT CASSLTPPEQLAGVLVTQYF
14 - - TRBJ2-3 TRBV16 TGTGCCAGCAGCATGCGGAGGGGCACAGATACGCAGTATTTT CASSMRRGTDTQYF
14 - TRBD1 TRBJ2-2 TRBV5-1 TGCGCCAGCAGCGAGACAGGGGGCACCGGGGAGCTGTTTTTT CASSETGGTGELFF
14 - - TRBJ2-3 TRBV3-1/TRBV3-2 TGTGCCAGCAGCCCCCCCGGGGGCACAGATACGCAGTATTTT CASSPPGGTDTQYF
16 - - TRBJ2-2 TRBV19 TGTGCCAGTAGTATTGGGAGGGGGACCAACACCGGGGAGCTGTTTTTT CASSIGRGTNTGELFF
14 - TRBD2 TRBJ2-3 TRBV11-3 TGTGCCAGATTAGCGGGAGCGTTGACAGATACGCAGTATTTT CARLAGALTDTQYF
14 - TRBD2 TRBJ2-7 TRBV9 TGTGCCAGCAGCGTAGGGGCGGGGGGAGACGAGCAGTACTTC CASSVGAGGDEQYF
15 - - TRBJ2-1 TRBV30 TGTGCCTGGTCACGCCCACAGGGAATTGACAATGAGCAGTTCTTC CAWSRPQGIDNEQFF